The 11 T cell receptor beta chains in this list originate from one sample, sequenced in a study of blood T cell repertoires in COVID-19. Profiled with immunoSEQ multiplex PCR; TCRdb holds only in-frame clones, not every one. Of about 300,000 clones in the sample, around nine tenths were seen once. What was sequenced was peripheral blood. Receptor source: a man aged 40-50 years with acute or convalescent COVID-19.

The chain carries TRBV3-1 (or the pseudogene TRBV3-2) and TRBJ2-3, with 11 bases fitting TRBD2. The CDR3 extends over 16 amino acids. Germline V gene data show CDR1 as LGHDT and CDR2 as YNNKEL (reference sequence). V lost 2 bases, J lost 6 bases, and 7 bases stayed unmatched. The CDR3 reads CASSQLSGGAVDTQYF. The CDR3 DNA is TGTGCCAGCAGCCAACTTAGCGGGGGGGCAGTGGATACGCAGTATTTT.

The V gene is TRBV5-4, the J gene TRBJ1-1; D unclear. Trimming cost V 4 bases and J 4 bases, with 17 bases left between them. CDR1 and CDR2 from the germline V gene are SGHNT and YYREEE (reference sequence). The CDR3 has 15 amino acids. The chain's CDR3 is CASSTGPREGTEAFF. The CDR3, as DNA: TGTGCCAGCAGCACCGGCCCCCGGGAGGGCACTGAAGCTTTCTTT.

This clone was recorded many times. This chain uses TRBV7-8 with TRBJ1-4; TRBD1 matches at 7 bases. CDR1 is SGHVS and CDR2 is FQNEAQ in the germline V gene. V lost 4 bases and J lost 3; bases outside the gene matches: 8. The CDR3 consists of 16 residues. This chain's CDR3 is CASSSLNRGANEKLFF. CDR3 sequence (DNA): TGTGCCAGCAGCTCCCTCAACAGGGGAGCTAATGAAAAACTGTTTTTT. Supplemented by reference TRBV7-8 and TRBJ1-4, the full variable domain reads GAGVSQSPRYKVAKRGQDVALRCDPISGHVSLFWYQQALGQGPEFLTYFQNEAQLDKSGLPSDRFFAERPEGSVSTLKIQRTQQEDSAVYLCASSSLNRGANEKLFFGSGTQLSVL.

The V call is TRBV6-1, the J call TRBJ2-3; the match to TRBD1 covers 7 bases. Germline loops: CDR1 MNHNS, CDR2 SASEGT. The J segment lost 2 bases and the V segment lost 2 bases, leaving 7 bases of the junction unmatched. The CDR3 has 16 residues. The CDR3 here is CASSEPAGTVTDTQYF. In DNA, the CDR3 is TGTGCCAGCAGTGAACCTGCCGGGACAGTCACAGATACGCAGTATTTT.

The V gene is TRBV5-4, the J gene TRBJ1-2, with D unresolved. V dropped 3 bases and J dropped 2 bases, with 14 bases sitting between them. The germline gives CDR1 SGHNT, CDR2 YYREEE (reference sequence). The CDR3 totals 15 residues. The CDR3 protein is CASSSRVSGNYGYTF. In DNA form, the CDR3 reads TGTGCCAGCAGCTCGAGGGTCTCGGGGAACTATGGCTACACCTTC.

This clone was observed a few times. The genes are TRBV28 and TRBJ1-3; unclear D gene. Trimming left V 8 bases short and J 0 bases short, with 14 bases between. CDR3 length: 15 residues. Germline V gene sequence: CDR1 MDHEN, CDR2 SYDVKM. CDR3 amino acids: CASGPVFSSGNTIYF. The CDR3 bases are TGTGCCAGCGGTCCGGTGTTTAGCTCTGGAAACACCATATATTTT. The full variable domain, with the rest looked up from reference TRBV28 and TRBJ1-3, is DVKVTQSSRYLVKRTGEKVFLECVQDMDHENMFWYRQDPGLGLRLIYFSYDVKMKEKGDIPEGYSVSREKKERFSLILESASTNQTSMYLCASGPVFSSGNTIYFGEGSWLTVV.

V usage is TRBV10-3 and J usage is TRBJ1-2; a possible D gene is TRBD1 (5 bases). V was shortened by 10 bases and J by 3 bases, with 15 bases between the two germline ends. CDR1 ENHRY and CDR2 SYGVKD come from the germline V gene. The CDR3 covers 13 residues. The CDR3 DNA follows: TGTGCCACCCGGTCGGACAAGGACTATGGCTACACCTTC. It encodes CATRSDKDYGYTF.

The CDR3 sequence is CARAGLSTDTQYF. CDR3 DNA: TGTGCCCGGGCAGGGCTTAGCACAGATACGCAGTATTTT. V usage is TRBV30 and J usage is TRBJ2-3; D may be TRBD1 (5 bases). This CDR3 contains 13 residues. From germline, CDR1 is GTSNPN and CDR2 SVGIG (reference sequence). The V end lost 8 bases, the J end lost 0 bases, and 12 bases lay between the germline ends.

The genes are TRBV13 and TRBJ2-3; tentative D call: TRBD1 (7 bases). Germline V gives CDR1 PRHDT, CDR2 FYEKMQ (reference sequence). This CDR3 is 15 amino acids long. Trimming shortened V by 2 bases and J by 2 bases, and 11 bases separated the two germline ends. CDR3 residues: CASSLQGGTTDTQYF. For the CDR3, the DNA is TGTGCCAGCAGCTTACAGGGGGGCACCACAGATACGCAGTATTTT.

The V gene is TRBV6-6, the J gene TRBJ2-7, with 12 bases that match TRBD2. The V gene end was trimmed by 0 bases and the J gene end by 5 bases; junction bases not matched to a gene: 2. Germline CDR1 and CDR2: MNHNY and SVGAGI (reference sequence). The CDR3 runs 15 residues. The CDR3 DNA sequence: TGTGCCAGCAGTTACTCAGGACTAGCGGGAAACGAGCAGTACTTC. Translating it yields CASSYSGLAGNEQYF.

The J gene is TRBJ1-4, the V gene TRBV29-1; 11 bases match TRBD1. Germline assignment: CDR1 SQVTM and CDR2 ANQGSEA. This CDR3 contains 15 residues. The ends lost 5 bases at V and 8 bases at J; junction bases unmatched: 10. The CDR3 nucleotides are TGCAGCGTTATGACATGGACAGGGGGCGACGAAAAACTGTTTTTT. Translating it yields CSVMTWTGGDEKLFF.